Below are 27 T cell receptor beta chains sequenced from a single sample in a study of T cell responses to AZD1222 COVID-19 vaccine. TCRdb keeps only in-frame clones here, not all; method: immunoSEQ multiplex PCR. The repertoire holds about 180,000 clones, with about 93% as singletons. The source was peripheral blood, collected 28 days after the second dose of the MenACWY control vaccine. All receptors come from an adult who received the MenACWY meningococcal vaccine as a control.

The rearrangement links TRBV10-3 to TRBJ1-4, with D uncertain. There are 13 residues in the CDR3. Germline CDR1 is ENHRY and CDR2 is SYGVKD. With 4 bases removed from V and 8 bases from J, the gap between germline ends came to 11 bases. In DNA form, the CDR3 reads TGTGCCATCAGTGCCGTTGGGAGCGAAAAACTGTTTTTT. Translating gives CAISAVGSEKLFF.

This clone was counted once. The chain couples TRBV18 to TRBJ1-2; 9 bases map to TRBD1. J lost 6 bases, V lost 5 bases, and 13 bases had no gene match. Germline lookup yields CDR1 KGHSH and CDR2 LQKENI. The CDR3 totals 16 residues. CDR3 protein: CASSFWDRAKGHGYTF. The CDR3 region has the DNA TGTGCCAGCTCATTCTGGGACAGGGCCAAGGGCCATGGCTACACCTTC.

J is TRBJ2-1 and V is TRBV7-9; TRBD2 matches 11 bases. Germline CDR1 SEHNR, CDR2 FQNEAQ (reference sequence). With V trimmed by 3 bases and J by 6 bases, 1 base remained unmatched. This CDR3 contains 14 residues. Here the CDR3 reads CASSFSGGANEQFF. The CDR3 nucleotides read TGTGCCAGCAGCTTTAGCGGGGGGGCCAATGAGCAGTTCTTC.

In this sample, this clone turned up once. CDR3 amino acids: CASSLPPGRGDTEAFF. The DNA for the CDR3 is TGTGCCAGCAGCCTGCCTCCGGGCAGGGGGGACACTGAAGCTTTCTTT. The V call is TRBV6-2 or TRBV6-3, the J call TRBJ1-1; 7 nucleotides match TRBD1. V lost 6 bases and J lost 3; bases outside the gene matches: 13. The germline V gene has CDR1 MNHEY and CDR2 SVGEGT. This CDR3 is 16 amino acids long.

Written as DNA, the CDR3 is TGTGCCTGCGCTGGGGGGTATAATTCACCCCTCCACTTT. It is translated as CACAGGYNSPLHF. The rearrangement links TRBV30 to TRBJ1-6; a possible D gene is TRBD1 (5 bases). Germline CDR1 and CDR2: GTSNPN and SVGIG (reference sequence). The V and J ends lost 6 bases and 4 bases respectively, with 10 bases between them. The CDR3 length is 13 residues. Full variable domain (remainder filled in from reference TRBV30 and TRBJ1-6): SQTIHQWPATLVQPVGSPLSLECTVEGTSNPNLYWYRQAAGRGLQLLFYSVGIGQISSEVPQNLSASRPQDRQFILSSKKLLLSDSGFYLCACAGGYNSPLHFGNGTRLTVT.

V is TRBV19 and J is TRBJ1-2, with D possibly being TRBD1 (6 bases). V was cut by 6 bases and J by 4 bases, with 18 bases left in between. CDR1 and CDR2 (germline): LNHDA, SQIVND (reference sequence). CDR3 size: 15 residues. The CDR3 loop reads CASSQGTGSSYGYTF. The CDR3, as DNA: TGTGCCAGTAGCCAAGGAACAGGGTCTTCCTATGGCTACACCTTC.

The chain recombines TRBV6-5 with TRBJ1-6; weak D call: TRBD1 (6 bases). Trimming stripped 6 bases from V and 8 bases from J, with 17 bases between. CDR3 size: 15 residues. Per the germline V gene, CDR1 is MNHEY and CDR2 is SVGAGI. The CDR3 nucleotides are TGTGCCAGCAGGGGGGCCGGGACAAGGGATTCACCCCTCCACTTT. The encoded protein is CASRGAGTRDSPLHF.

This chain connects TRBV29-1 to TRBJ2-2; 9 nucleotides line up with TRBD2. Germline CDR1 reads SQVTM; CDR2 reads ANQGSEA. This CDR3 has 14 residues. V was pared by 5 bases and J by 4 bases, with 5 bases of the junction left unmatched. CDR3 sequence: CSVRGGASTGELFF. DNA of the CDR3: TGCAGCGTTCGCGGGGGGGCGTCCACCGGGGAGCTGTTTTTT.

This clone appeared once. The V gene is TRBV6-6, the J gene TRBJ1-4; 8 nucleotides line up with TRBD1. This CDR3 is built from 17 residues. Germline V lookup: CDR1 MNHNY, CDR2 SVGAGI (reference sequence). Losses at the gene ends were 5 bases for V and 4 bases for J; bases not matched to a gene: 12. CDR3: CASSPGTGPSRNEKLFF. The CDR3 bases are TGTGCCAGCAGTCCAGGGACAGGCCCTTCCCGTAATGAAAAACTGTTTTTT.

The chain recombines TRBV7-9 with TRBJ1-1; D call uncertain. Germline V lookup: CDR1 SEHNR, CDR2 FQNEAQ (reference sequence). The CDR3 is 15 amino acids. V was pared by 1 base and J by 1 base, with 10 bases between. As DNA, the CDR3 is TGTGCCAGCAGCTTAGAAGGACTTGGGAACACTGAAGCTTTCTTT. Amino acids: CASSLEGLGNTEAFF.

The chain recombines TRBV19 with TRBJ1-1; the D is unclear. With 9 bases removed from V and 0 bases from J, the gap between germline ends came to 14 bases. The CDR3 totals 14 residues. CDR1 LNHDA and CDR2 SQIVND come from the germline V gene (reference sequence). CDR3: CASARRFMNTEAFF. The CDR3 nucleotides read TGTGCCAGCGCCAGGCGCTTCATGAACACTGAAGCTTTCTTT.

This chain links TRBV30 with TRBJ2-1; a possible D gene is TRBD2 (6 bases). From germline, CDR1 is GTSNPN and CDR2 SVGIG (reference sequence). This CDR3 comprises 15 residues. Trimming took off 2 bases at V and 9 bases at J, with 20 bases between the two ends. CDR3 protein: CAWSPGTRPGSEQFF. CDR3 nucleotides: TGTGCCTGGAGTCCCGGGACCCGCCCCGGGAGTGAGCAGTTCTTC.

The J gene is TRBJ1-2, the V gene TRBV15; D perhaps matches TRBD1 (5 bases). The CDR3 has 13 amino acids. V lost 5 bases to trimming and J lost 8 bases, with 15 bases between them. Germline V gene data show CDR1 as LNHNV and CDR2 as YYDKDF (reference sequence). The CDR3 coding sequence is TGTGCCACCAGCTGGGGAAAAGGGGACGGCTACACCTTC. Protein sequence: CATSWGKGDGYTF.

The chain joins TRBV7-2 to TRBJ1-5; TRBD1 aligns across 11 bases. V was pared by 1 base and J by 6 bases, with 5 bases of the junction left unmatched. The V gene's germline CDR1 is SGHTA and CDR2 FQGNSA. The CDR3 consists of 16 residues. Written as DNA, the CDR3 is TGTGCCAGCAGCTTAGGGGACAGGGGGATCACTCAGCCCCAGCATTTT. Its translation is CASSLGDRGITQPQHF.

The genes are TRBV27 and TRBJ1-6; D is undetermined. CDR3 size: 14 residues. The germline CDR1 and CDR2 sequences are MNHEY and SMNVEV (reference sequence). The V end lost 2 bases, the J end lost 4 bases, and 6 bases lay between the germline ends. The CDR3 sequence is CASSLGRYNSPLHF. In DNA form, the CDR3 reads TGTGCCAGCAGTTTAGGACGATATAATTCACCCCTCCACTTT.

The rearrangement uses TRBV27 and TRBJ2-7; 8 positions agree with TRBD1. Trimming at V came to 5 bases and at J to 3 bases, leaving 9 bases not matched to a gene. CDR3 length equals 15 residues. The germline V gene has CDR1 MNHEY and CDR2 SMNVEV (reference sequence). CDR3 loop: CASSALTGDIYEQYF. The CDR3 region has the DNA TGTGCCAGCAGTGCCCTGACAGGGGATATCTACGAGCAGTACTTC.

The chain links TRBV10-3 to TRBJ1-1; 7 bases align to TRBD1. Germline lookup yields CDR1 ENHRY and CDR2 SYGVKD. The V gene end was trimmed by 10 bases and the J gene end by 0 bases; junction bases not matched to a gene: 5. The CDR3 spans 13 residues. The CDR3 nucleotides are TGTGCCACCCGGGACAGCATGAACACTGAAGCTTTCTTT. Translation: CATRDSMNTEAFF.

The DNA of the CDR3 is TGTGCCAGCTCATCACGACAGTCAGCTAACTATGGCTACACCTTC. Translation gives CASSSRQSANYGYTF. The chain is built from TRBV18 and TRBJ1-2; D perhaps matches TRBD1 (5 bases). In germline, CDR1 is KGHSH, CDR2 LQKENI. The ends were cut back, 5 bases at V and 0 bases at J, with 13 bases in the middle. The CDR3 covers 15 residues.

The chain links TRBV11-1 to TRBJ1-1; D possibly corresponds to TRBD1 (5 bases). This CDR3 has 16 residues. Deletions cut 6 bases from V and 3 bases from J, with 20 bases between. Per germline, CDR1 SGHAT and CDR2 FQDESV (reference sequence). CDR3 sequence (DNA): TGTGCCAGCAGTTCCATGGGGGTAGAGGGCGACACTGAAGCTTTCTTT. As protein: CASSSMGVEGDTEAFF.

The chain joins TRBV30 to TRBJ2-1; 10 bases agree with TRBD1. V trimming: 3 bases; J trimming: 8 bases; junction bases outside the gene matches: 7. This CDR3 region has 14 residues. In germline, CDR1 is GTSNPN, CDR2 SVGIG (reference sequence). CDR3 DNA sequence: TGTGCCTGGAGCCGGGACAGGGGCGGCGATGAGCAGTTCTTC. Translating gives CAWSRDRGGDEQFF.

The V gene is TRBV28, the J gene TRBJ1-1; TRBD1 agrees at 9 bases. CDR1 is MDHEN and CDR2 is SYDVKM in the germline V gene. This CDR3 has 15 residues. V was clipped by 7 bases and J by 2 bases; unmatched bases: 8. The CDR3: CASTTGGAGNTEAFF. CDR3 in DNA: TGTGCCAGCACAACAGGGGGCGCAGGAAACACTGAAGCTTTCTTT.

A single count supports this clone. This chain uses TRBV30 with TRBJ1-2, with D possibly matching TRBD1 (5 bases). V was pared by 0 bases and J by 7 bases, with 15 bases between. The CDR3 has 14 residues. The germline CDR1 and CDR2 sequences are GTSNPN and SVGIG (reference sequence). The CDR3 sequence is CAWSVRGVEGGYTF. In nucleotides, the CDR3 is TGTGCCTGGAGTGTACGGGGGGTAGAGGGTGGCTACACCTTC.

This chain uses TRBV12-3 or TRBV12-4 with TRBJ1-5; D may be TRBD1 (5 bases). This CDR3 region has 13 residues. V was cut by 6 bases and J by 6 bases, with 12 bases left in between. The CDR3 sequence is CASRGLGGQPQHF. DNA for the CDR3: TGTGCCAGCAGGGGACTGGGGGGTCAGCCCCAGCATTTT.

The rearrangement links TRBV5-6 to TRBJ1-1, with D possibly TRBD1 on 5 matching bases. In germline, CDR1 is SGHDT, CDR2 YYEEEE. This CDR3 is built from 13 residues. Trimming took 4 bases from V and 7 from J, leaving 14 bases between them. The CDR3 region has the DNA TGTGCCAGCAGCGCGGGACCATGGGGTGAAGCTTTCTTT. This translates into CASSAGPWGEAFF. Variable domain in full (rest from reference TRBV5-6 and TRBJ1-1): DAGVTQSPTHLIKTRGQQVTLRCSPKSGHDTVSWYQQALGQGPQFIFQYYEEEERQRGNFPDRFSGHQFPNYSSELNVNALLLGDSALYLCASSAGPWGEAFFGQGTRLTVV.

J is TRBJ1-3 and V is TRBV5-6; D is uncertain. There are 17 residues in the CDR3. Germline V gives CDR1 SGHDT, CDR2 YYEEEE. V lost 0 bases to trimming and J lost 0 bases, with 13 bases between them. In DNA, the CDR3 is TGTGCCAGCAGCTTGGTCGAGGGATTGCTCTCTGGAAACACCATATATTTT. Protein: CASSLVEGLLSGNTIYF.

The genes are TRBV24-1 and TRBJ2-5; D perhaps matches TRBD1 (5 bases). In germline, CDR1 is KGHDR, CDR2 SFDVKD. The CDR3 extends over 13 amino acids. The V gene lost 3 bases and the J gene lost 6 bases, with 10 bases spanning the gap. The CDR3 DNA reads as TGTGCCACCAGTGATGGGCAGGGCAAGACCCAGTACTTC. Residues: CATSDGQGKTQYF.

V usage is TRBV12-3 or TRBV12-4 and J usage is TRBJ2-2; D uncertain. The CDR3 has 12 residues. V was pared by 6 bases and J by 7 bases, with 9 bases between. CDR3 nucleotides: TGTGCCAGCAGGGCTGGTGGCGGGGAGCTGTTTTTT. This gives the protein CASRAGGGELFF.